These 23 T cell receptor beta chains were all obtained from the same sample, sequenced in a study of blood T cell repertoires in COVID-19. Sequencing used immunoSEQ multiplex PCR; TCRdb keeps in-frame clones, though not all of them. The table includes under 450,000 clones, more than 65% detected once. Sequenced: peripheral blood. The source of these receptors is a human donor with acute or convalescent COVID-19. The donor label of this sample is uncertain.

This clone was counted a single time. In nucleotides, the CDR3 is TGTGCCAGCAGCATAGGGAACGCCACCAGTCGAGGAGCAGATACGCAGTATTTT. Its protein product is CASSIGNATSRGADTQYF. The V and J genes are TRBV7-2 and TRBJ2-3; D gene unclear. CDR1 is SGHTA and CDR2 is FQGNSA in the germline V gene. This CDR3 is built from 18 residues. Trimming cost V 5 bases and J 4 bases, with 25 bases left between them.

This rearrangement joins TRBV6-5 to TRBJ1-2, with D perhaps TRBD1 (6 bases). V was cut by 8 bases and J by 4 bases, with 17 bases left in between. In germline, CDR1 is MNHEY, CDR2 SVGAGI. The CDR3 is 14 amino acids. The CDR3 DNA reads as TGTGCCAGCCGCAAACAGGGCGGGCCCTATGGCTACACCTTC. As protein: CASRKQGGPYGYTF.

The chain joins TRBV5-4 to TRBJ1-2; D is unclear. The germline V gene encodes CDR1 SGHNT and CDR2 YYREEE (reference sequence). This CDR3 has 12 amino acids. Between the trimmed V and J ends, which lost 3 bases and 5 bases, there was a span of 8 bases. CDR3 nucleotide sequence: TGTGCCAGCAGCTATTCAGTTTATGGCTACACCTTC. This translates into CASSYSVYGYTF.

On this clone: Being one base from a much bigger clone, this may be a read error. This chain joins TRBV6-2 or TRBV6-3 and TRBJ1-5; D not resolved. The germline gives CDR1 MNHEY, CDR2 SVGEGT. V lost 2 bases and J 0 bases, leaving 5 bases between the germline ends. The CDR3 loop spans 14 amino acids. CDR3 bases: TGTGCCAGCAGTTACCTAAATAGCAATCAGCCCCAGCATTTT. It yields the protein CASSYLNSNQPQHF.

The gene calls are TRBV5-1 and TRBJ2-2; the D gene is possibly TRBD1 (6 bases). V lost 1 base and J 3 bases, leaving 10 bases between the germline ends. This CDR3 region has 15 residues. Per the germline V gene, CDR1 is SGHRS and CDR2 is YFSETQ. The CDR3 DNA reads TGCGCCAGCAGCTTGACCACAGGGTACACCGGGGAGCTGTTTTTT. This gives the protein CASSLTTGYTGELFF.

V gene TRBV19 combines with J gene TRBJ2-2, with 12 bases aligning to TRBD1. With 5 bases clipped from V and 2 bases from J, the junction kept 12 bases outside the gene matches. Looked up from germline, CDR1 is LNHDA and CDR2 is SQIVND (reference sequence). CDR3 size: 19 residues. The CDR3 DNA reads TGTGCCAGTAGTGCAAACCGGGACAGGGGGCGTAGAAACACCGGGGAGCTGTTTTTT. Encoded protein: CASSANRDRGRRNTGELFF.

This sequence joins TRBV18 and TRBJ1-1; possible D gene TRBD1, 6 bases. This CDR3 is 14 amino acids long. With 6 bases removed from V and 0 bases from J, the gap between germline ends came to 11 bases. Germline CDR1 and CDR2: KGHSH and LQKENI. CDR3 sequence: CASSRDTLNTEAFF. The CDR3 bases are TGTGCCAGCTCCAGGGACACCCTGAACACTGAAGCTTTCTTT. Full variable domain (missing parts from reference TRBV18 and TRBJ1-1): NAGVMQNPRHLVRRRGQEARLRCSPMKGHSHVYWYRQLPEEGLKFMVYLQKENIIDESGMPKERFSAEFPKEGPSILRIQQVVRGDSAAYFCASSRDTLNTEAFFGQGTRLTVV.

The chain employs TRBV24-1 and TRBJ2-5; D is possibly TRBD1 (6 bases). Germline CDR1 and CDR2: KGHDR and SFDVKD. The CDR3 extends over 15 amino acids. Trimming removed 4 bases from V and 0 bases from J, with 11 bases in between. DNA for the CDR3: TGTGCCACCAGTGACCGCTACAGGGACCAAGAGACCCAGTACTTC. Translation: CATSDRYRDQETQYF.

This sequence joins TRBV7-9 and TRBJ1-2; 9 bases match TRBD1. This CDR3 is 12 amino acids long. Germline CDR1 SEHNR, CDR2 FQNEAQ (reference sequence). J gave up 6 bases and V 5 bases, and 1 base lay outside the gene matches. The CDR3: CASSRQGDGYTF. The CDR3 nucleotides read TGTGCCAGCAGCCGACAGGGGGATGGCTACACCTTC.

This chain uses TRBV29-1 with TRBJ1-4, with TRBD1 matching over 7 bases. Germline V gives CDR1 SQVTM, CDR2 ANQGSEA. Trimming took 7 bases from V and 0 from J; bases not matched to a gene: 5. The CDR3 contains 14 residues. CDR3 bases: TGCAGCGCTCGGACAGGTCCAACTAATGAAAAACTGTTTTTT. As protein: CSARTGPTNEKLFF.

The J gene is TRBJ1-2, the V gene TRBV7-2; 8 positions agree with TRBD1. Germline CDR1 and CDR2: SGHTA and FQGNSA. The CDR3 runs to 14 residues. Trimming removed 6 bases from V and 4 bases from J; junction bases left unmatched: 7. DNA for the CDR3: TGTGCCAGCAGATTGACAGGGACAGGCTATGGCTACACCTTC. This translates into CASRLTGTGYGYTF.

The chain combines TRBV6-5 with TRBJ1-5, with D uncertain. The germline V gene encodes CDR1 MNHEY and CDR2 SVGAGI. Trimming took 6 bases from V and 4 from J, leaving 13 bases between them. This CDR3 is built from 14 residues. The CDR3 DNA reads as TGTGCCAGCAGCCCACTACGAGGAAATCAGCCCCAGCATTTT. Translating gives CASSPLRGNQPQHF.

DNA of the CDR3: TGTGCCAGTAGTCCGACATGGCGGGGTGAAGCTTTCTTT. Its translation is CASSPTWRGEAFF. J is TRBJ1-1 and V is TRBV19; D remains ambiguous. CDR1 and CDR2 from the germline V gene are LNHDA and SQIVND (reference sequence). This CDR3 region has 13 residues. V lost 5 bases and J lost 7, with 14 bases in between.

The chain uses TRBV5-1 and TRBJ2-1; D not certain. The CDR3 extends over 15 amino acids. V dropped 6 bases and J dropped 0 bases, with 13 bases sitting between them. Per germline, CDR1 SGHRS and CDR2 YFSETQ. The DNA of the CDR3 is TGCGCCAGCAACAAAGAGCCTAGCTCCTACAATGAGCAGTTCTTC. Translated: CASNKEPSSYNEQFF. Full variable domain (remainder filled in from reference TRBV5-1 and TRBJ2-1): KAGVTQTPRYLIKTRGQQVTLSCSPISGHRSVSWYQQTPGQGLQFLFEYFSETQRNKGNFPGRFSGRQFSNSRSEMNVSTLELGDSALYLCASNKEPSSYNEQFFGPGTRLTVL.

CDR3 coding DNA: TGTGCCAGCAGTTCCCTGACAGTAGGAACTTCCTACGAGCAGTACTTC. Encoded protein: CASSSLTVGTSYEQYF. The rearrangement links TRBV27 to TRBJ2-7; perhaps TRBD1 as D (5 bases). V lost 4 bases and J lost 1, with 17 bases in between. This CDR3 contains 16 residues. Germline V CDR1 and CDR2: MNHEY, SMNVEV (reference sequence).

The chain combines TRBV2 with TRBJ2-3; 10 bases map to TRBD2. CDR3 length equals 16 residues. V shed 8 bases, J shed 2 bases, and the junction held 10 bases outside the gene matches. The germline V gene has CDR1 SNHLY and CDR2 FYNNEI. The CDR3 protein is CASSRSGGQYTDTQYF. The CDR3 region has the DNA TGTGCCAGCTCCCGTAGCGGGGGGCAATACACAGATACGCAGTATTTT.

This chain links TRBV6-5 with TRBJ2-1; 10 bases map to TRBD2. This CDR3 contains 15 residues. The V gene's germline CDR1 is MNHEY and CDR2 SVGAGI. After removal of 6 bases from V and 3 bases from J, the junction contained 5 bases not matched to a gene. The CDR3 protein is CASRILAGYYNEQFF. In DNA, the CDR3 is TGTGCCAGCAGAATACTAGCGGGGTACTACAATGAGCAGTTCTTC.

This clone was counted once. This sequence joins TRBV5-6 and TRBJ2-3, with a possible D match to TRBD1 (5 bases). Germline V lookup: CDR1 SGHDT, CDR2 YYEEEE. The CDR3 consists of 14 residues. Trimming left V 1 base short and J 5 bases short, with 11 bases between. The CDR3 nucleotides are TGTGCCAGCAGCTTGCCAGGGAAGTTAGATACGCAGTATTTT. This codes for CASSLPGKLDTQYF.

J is TRBJ2-1 and V is TRBV19; the match to TRBD2 covers 11 bases. Germline assignment: CDR1 LNHDA and CDR2 SQIVND (reference sequence). The CDR3 covers 16 residues. V gave up 5 bases and J gave up 6 bases; unmatched junction bases: 9. As DNA, the CDR3 is TGTGCCAGTAGTCACCCAGGGGGGACTAGCGGCAATGAGCAGTTCTTC. Its protein product is CASSHPGGTSGNEQFF.

This chain joins TRBV2 and TRBJ1-1; TRBD1 is a possible D gene (5 bases). CDR3 length: 14 amino acids. CDR1 is SNHLY, CDR2 FYNNEI, per germline. Between the trimmed V and J ends, which lost 4 bases and 5 bases, there was a span of 14 bases. CDR3 protein: CASSAGRGGTEAFF. CDR3 nucleotide sequence: TGTGCCAGCAGTGCGGGACGGGGGGGGACTGAAGCTTTCTTT.

The chain uses TRBV7-9 and TRBJ2-1; 9 bases map to TRBD1. The junction had 7 bases not matched to a gene; V was cut back by 2 bases and J by 5 bases. The CDR3 length is 16 residues. The V gene's germline CDR1 is SEHNR and CDR2 FQNEAQ (reference sequence). DNA for the CDR3: TGTGCCAGCAGCTTAAAAGGCGGGACAGGGAACAATGAGCAGTTCTTC. Translated: CASSLKGGTGNNEQFF.

Comments on this clone: Other DNA sequences in the sample encode the same CDR3. This chain's CDR3 is CATSRGQGGNYGYTF. The CDR3 region has the DNA TGTGCCACCAGCAGAGGGCAGGGCGGCAACTATGGCTACACCTTC. V gene TRBV15 combines with J gene TRBJ1-2; possible D gene TRBD1, 5 bases. Trimming pared 1 base from V and 2 bases from J, leaving 11 bases between. CDR1 is LNHNV, CDR2 YYDKDF, per germline (reference sequence). The CDR3 runs to 15 residues.

The V gene is TRBV9, the J gene TRBJ2-5; 7 nucleotides align to TRBD2. Trimming removed 6 bases from V and 8 bases from J; junction bases left unmatched: 7. Germline V gene lookup returns CDR1 SGDLS and CDR2 YYNGEE. The CDR3 length is 12 residues. CDR3 sequence reads: CASNGTKETQYF. The CDR3 DNA reads TGTGCCAGCAACGGGACTAAGGAAACCCAGTACTTC.